The clone carrying this T cell receptor (beta chain) appeared many times. Antigen: not known. Germline V gene lookup returns CDR1 SNHLY and CDR2 FYNNEI. The CDR3 is 14 residues long. The V and J ends lost 8 bases and 2 bases, in that order; junction bases with no gene match: 5. This specimen comes from a study of identical twins. Regarding the study as a whole: Invariant MAIT and iNKT cells may have partly biased zero-insertion analyses. Out-of-frame alpha sequences common to twins exhibited an excess of low generation probability.

One entry per CDR3 protein, called by TCRdb with MiXCR from the 5' RACE reads. The top ten clones hold 9.5% to 15% of a sample with 100,000 to 110,000 distinct CDR3 sequences, 5.9% of them seen once. V is TRBV2 and J is TRBJ2-5, with 10 nucleotides matching TRBD1. Sequencing was carried out using memory T cells sorted from blood. The origin of this receptor is a woman in her 50s in good health. CDR3 nucleotides: TGTGCCAGCGGACAGGACAGGGGGCAAGAGACCCAGTACTTC. Translating gives CASGQDRGQETQYF.